Listed here are 8 T cell receptor beta chains from one sample, sequenced in a study of blood T cell repertoires in COVID-19. The protocol was immunoSEQ multiplex PCR, while the TCRdb copy is restricted to in-frame clones and leaves out a portion. Here the sample spans some 110,000 clones, approximately 78% being singletons. Sequencing was carried out using peripheral blood. These receptors were obtained from a man between 65 and 85 years old with acute or convalescent COVID-19.

The chain couples TRBV5-6 to TRBJ1-4, with TRBD1 matching 7 bases. The germline CDR1 and CDR2 sequences are SGHDT and YYEEEE. The J segment lost 0 bases and the V segment lost 3 bases, leaving 5 bases of the junction unmatched. This CDR3 region has 16 residues. The CDR3: CASSSGQLATNEKLFF. The CDR3 bases are TGTGCCAGCAGCTCGGGACAGTTAGCAACTAATGAAAAACTGTTTTTT.

J is TRBJ1-5 and V is TRBV7-9; no firm D call. From germline, CDR1 is SEHNR and CDR2 FQNEAQ (reference sequence). The V end was cut by 1 base, the J end by 2 bases, with 6 bases between. The CDR3 runs to 14 residues. The CDR3: CASSLGGGNQPQHF. CDR3 DNA: TGTGCCAGCAGCTTAGGAGGTGGCAATCAGCCCCAGCATTTT.

The rearrangement joins TRBV3-1 (or the pseudogene TRBV3-2) to TRBJ2-1, with 9 positions matching TRBD2. The CDR3 runs to 16 residues. J was trimmed by 3 bases and V by 1 base; bases with no gene match: 4. From germline, CDR1 is LGHDT and CDR2 YNNKEL (reference sequence). CDR3 DNA sequence: TGTGCCAGCAGCCAAGGGTCTAGCGGGGACTACAATGAGCAGTTCTTC. This encodes CASSQGSSGDYNEQFF.

The chain links TRBV18 to TRBJ1-3; TRBD1 aligns across 9 bases. This CDR3 is 15 amino acids long. The V segment lost 5 bases and the J segment 4 bases; nucleotides outside the gene matches: 6. The germline V gene encodes CDR1 KGHSH and CDR2 LQKENI. CDR3 sequence: CASSFTGTGGNTIYF. CDR3 nucleotides: TGTGCCAGCTCATTCACCGGGACAGGGGGAAACACCATATATTTT.

The chain links TRBV19 to TRBJ2-7; maybe TRBD1 (5 bases). CDR1 LNHDA and CDR2 SQIVND come from the germline V gene (reference sequence). The CDR3 sequence is 14 residues long. The V end lost 2 bases, the J end lost 3 bases, and 11 bases lay between the germline ends. The DNA of the CDR3 is TGTGCCAGTAGTATATCAAGGGGAAACTACGAGCAGTACTTC. It translates to CASSISRGNYEQYF.

This chain connects TRBV2 to TRBJ1-1; D remains unclear. The CDR3 is 15 residues long. The germline V and J ends were trimmed by 4 bases and 4 bases, with 16 bases remaining between them. CDR1 and CDR2 from the germline V gene are SNHLY and FYNNEI. The CDR3 bases are TGTGCCAGCAGTGTCGACTCTCCCGGGGTCACTGAAGCTTTCTTT. As protein: CASSVDSPGVTEAFF.

CDR3 DNA sequence: TGCAGCGTATACTCTGGAAACACCATATATTTT. Its protein is CSVYSGNTIYF. V is TRBV29-1 and J is TRBJ1-3; D not certain. Trimming took 6 bases from V and 0 from J, leaving 3 bases between them. Germline values: CDR1 SQVTM, CDR2 ANQGSEA. The CDR3 length is 11 residues.

The chain uses TRBV19 and TRBJ2-4; 7 bases are shared with TRBD1. This CDR3 has 17 amino acids. CDR1 and CDR2 (germline): LNHDA, SQIVND (reference sequence). V lost 1 base, J lost 1 base, and 7 bases stayed unmatched. This CDR3 reads CASSIGTGGLAKNIQYF. DNA for the CDR3: TGTGCCAGTAGTATAGGGACAGGCGGATTGGCCAAAAACATTCAGTACTTC.